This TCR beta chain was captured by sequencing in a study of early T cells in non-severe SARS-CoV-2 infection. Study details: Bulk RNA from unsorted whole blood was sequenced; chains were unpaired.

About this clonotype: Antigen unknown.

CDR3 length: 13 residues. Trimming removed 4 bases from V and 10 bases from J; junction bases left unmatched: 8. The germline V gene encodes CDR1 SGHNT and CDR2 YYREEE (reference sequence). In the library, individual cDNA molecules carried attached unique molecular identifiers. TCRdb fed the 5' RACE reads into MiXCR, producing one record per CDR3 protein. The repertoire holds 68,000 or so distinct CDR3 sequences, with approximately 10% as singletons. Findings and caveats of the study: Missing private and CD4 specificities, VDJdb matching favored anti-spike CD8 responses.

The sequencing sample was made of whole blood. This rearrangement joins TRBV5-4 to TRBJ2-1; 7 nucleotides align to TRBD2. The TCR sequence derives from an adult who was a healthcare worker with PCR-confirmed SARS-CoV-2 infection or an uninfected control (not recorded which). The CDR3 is CASSVDWGGEQFF. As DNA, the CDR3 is TGTGCCAGCAGCGTGGACTGGGGAGGGGAGCAGTTCTTC. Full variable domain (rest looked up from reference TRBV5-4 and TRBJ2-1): ETGVTQSPTHLIKTRGQQVTLRCSSQSGHNTVSWYQQALGQGPQFIFQYYREEENGRGNFPPRFSGLQFPNYSSELNVNALELDDSALYLCASSVDWGGEQFFGPGTRLTVL.